One T cell receptor (beta chain) is described in this entry. The CDR3 spans 14 residues. Germline assignment: CDR1 LGHDT and CDR2 YNNKEL (reference sequence). Deletions cut 1 base from V and 6 bases from J, with 9 bases between. Some clones are missing from TCRdb's copy, which holds only in-frame ones; the method was immunoSEQ multiplex PCR. The sample lists about 130,000 clones, approximately 91% seen once, with about 3.2% in the top ten. The data are from a study of control samples from healthy donors and cancer patients. The gene calls are TRBV3-1 (or the pseudogene TRBV3-2) and TRBJ2-2; D might be TRBD2 (5 bases). Sequences were obtained from blood. The receptor's source is a man over 45 in good health. CDR3 protein: CASSQVTGAGELFF. In nucleotides, the CDR3 is TGTGCCAGCAGCCAAGTTACCGGGGCCGGGGAGCTGTTTTTT.